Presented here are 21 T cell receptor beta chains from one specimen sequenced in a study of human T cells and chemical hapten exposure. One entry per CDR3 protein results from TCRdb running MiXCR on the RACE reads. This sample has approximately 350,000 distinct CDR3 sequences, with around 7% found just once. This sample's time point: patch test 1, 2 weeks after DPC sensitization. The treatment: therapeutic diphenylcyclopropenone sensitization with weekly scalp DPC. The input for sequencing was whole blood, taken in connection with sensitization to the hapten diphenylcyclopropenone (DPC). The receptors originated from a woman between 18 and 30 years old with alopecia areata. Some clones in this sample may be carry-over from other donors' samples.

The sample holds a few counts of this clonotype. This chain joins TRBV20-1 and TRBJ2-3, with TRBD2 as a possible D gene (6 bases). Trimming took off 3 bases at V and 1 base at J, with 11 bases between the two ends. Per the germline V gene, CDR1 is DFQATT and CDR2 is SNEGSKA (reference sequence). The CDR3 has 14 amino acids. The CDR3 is CSARTPGGTDTQYF. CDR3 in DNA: TGCAGTGCTAGGACACCGGGAGGCACAGATACGCAGTATTTT.

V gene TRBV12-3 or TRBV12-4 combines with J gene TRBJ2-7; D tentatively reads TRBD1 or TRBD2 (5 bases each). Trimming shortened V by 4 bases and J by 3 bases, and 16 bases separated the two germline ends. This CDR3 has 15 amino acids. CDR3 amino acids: CASSSVGTLSYEQYF. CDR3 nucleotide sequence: TGTGCCAGCAGTTCTGTGGGGACCTTGAGCTACGAGCAGTACTTC.

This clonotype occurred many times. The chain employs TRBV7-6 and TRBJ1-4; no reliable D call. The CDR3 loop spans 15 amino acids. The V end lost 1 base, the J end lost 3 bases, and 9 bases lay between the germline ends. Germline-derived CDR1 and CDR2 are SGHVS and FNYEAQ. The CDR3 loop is CASSLDPGANEKLFF. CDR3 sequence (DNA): TGTGCCAGCAGCTTAGATCCCGGGGCTAATGAAAAACTGTTTTTT.

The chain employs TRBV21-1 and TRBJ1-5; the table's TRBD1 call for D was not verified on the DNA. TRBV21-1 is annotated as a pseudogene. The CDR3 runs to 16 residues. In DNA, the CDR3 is TGTGCCAGCAGCAAAGCTGGGGGTTTGGGAAATCAGCCCCAGCATTTT. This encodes CASSKAGGLGNQPQHF.

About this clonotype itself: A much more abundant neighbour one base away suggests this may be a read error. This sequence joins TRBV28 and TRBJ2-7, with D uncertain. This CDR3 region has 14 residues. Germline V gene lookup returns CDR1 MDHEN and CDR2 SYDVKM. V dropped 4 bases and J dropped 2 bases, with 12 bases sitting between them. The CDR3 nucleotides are TGTGCCAGCAGTTGGTTGGAGACCACCTACGAGCAGTACTTC. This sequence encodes CASSWLETTYEQYF. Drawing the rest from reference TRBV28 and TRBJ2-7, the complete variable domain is DVKVTQSSRYLVKRTGEKVFLECVQDMDHENMFWYRQDPGLGLRLIYFSYDVKMKEKGDIPEGYSVSREKKERFSLILESASTNQTSMYLCASSWLETTYEQYFGPGTRLTVT.

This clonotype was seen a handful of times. The CDR3 reads CSVAVIVGGDTEAFF. The CDR3 nucleotides are TGCAGCGTTGCCGTAATAGTAGGAGGCGACACTGAAGCTTTCTTT. The chain couples TRBV29-1 to TRBJ1-1, with D hard to call. The CDR3 consists of 15 residues. CDR1 and CDR2 from the germline V gene are SQVTM and ANQGSEA. V shed 4 bases and J shed 3 bases, with 18 bases lying between them.

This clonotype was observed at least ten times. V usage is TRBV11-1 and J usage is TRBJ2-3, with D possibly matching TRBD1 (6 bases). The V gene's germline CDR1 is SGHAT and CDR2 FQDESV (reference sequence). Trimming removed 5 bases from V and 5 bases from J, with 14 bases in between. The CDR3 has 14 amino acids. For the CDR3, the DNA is TGTGCCAGCAGCCCTGCTAGGGGGATAGATACGCAGTATTTT. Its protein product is CASSPARGIDTQYF.

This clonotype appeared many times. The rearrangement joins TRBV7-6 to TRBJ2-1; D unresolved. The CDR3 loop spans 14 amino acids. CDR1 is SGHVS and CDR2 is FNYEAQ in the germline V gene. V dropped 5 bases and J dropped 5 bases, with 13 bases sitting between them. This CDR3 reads CASSQTQYHNEQFF. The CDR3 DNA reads TGTGCCAGCAGCCAAACCCAATACCACAATGAGCAGTTCTTC. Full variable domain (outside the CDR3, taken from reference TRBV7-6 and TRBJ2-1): GAGVSQSPRYKVTKRGQDVALRCDPISGHVSLYWYRQALGQGPEFLTYFNYEAQQDKSGLPNDRFSAERPEGSISTLTIQRTEQRDSAMYRCASSQTQYHNEQFFGPGTRLTVL.

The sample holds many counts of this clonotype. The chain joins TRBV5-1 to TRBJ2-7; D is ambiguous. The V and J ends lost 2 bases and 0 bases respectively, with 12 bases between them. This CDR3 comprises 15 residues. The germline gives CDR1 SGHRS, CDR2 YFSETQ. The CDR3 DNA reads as TGCGCCAGCAGCTTTTTGTCACTGAGCTCCTACGAGCAGTACTTC. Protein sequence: CASSFLSLSSYEQYF.

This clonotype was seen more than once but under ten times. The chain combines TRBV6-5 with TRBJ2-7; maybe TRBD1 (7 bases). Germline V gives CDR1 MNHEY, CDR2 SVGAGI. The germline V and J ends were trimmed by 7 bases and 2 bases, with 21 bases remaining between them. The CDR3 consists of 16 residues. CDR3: CASKGFGGGNTYEQYF. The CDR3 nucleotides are TGTGCCAGCAAAGGATTCGGAGGGGGCAACACCTACGAGCAGTACTTC.

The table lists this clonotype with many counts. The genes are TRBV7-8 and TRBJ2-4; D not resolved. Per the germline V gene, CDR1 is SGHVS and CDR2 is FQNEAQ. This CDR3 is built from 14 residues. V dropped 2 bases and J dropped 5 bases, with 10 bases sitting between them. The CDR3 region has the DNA TGTGCCAGCAGCTTATCGGAACTACAAAACATTCAGTACTTC. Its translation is CASSLSELQNIQYF.

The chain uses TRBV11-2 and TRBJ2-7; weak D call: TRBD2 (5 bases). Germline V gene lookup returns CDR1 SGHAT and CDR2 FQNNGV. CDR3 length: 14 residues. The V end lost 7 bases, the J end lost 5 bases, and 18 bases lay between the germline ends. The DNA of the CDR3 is TGTGCCAGCAACCCCGTGGGCGCGGGCCACGAGCAGTACTTC. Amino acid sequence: CASNPVGAGHEQYF. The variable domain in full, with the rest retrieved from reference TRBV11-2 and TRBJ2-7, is EAGVAQSPRYKIIEKRQSVAFWCNPISGHATLYWYQQILGQGPKLLIQFQNNGVVDDSQLPKDRFSAERLKGVDSTLKIQPAKLEDSAVYLCASNPVGAGHEQYFGPGTRLTVT.

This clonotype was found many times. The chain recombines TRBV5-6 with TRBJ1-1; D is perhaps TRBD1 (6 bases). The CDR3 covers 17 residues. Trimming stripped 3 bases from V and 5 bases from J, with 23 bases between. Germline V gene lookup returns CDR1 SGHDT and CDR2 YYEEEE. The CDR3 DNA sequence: TGTGCCAGCAGCTCCAATGTACAACTGTACAGGGAAACTGAAGCTTTCTTT. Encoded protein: CASSSNVQLYRETEAFF.

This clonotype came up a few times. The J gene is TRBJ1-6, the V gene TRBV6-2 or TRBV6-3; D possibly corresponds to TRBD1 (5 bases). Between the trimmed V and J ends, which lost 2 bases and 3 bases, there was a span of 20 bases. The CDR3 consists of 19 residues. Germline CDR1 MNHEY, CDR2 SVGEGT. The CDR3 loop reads CASSYDREDTGRYNSPLHF. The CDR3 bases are TGTGCCAGCAGTTACGATCGGGAGGACACGGGCCGCTATAATTCACCCCTCCACTTT.

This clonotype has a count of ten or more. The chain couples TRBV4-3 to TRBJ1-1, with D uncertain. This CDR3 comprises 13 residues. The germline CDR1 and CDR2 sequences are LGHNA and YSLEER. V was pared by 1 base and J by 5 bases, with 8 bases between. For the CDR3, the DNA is TGCGCCAGCAGCCAAGGAGGGTGGACTGAAGCTTTCTTT. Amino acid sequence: CASSQGGWTEAFF.

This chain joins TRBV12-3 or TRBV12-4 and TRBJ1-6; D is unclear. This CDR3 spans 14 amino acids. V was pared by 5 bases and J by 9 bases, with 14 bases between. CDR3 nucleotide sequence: TGTGCCAGCAGTAAACAGTTGTTGGCTTCACCCCTCCACTTT. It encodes CASSKQLLASPLHF.

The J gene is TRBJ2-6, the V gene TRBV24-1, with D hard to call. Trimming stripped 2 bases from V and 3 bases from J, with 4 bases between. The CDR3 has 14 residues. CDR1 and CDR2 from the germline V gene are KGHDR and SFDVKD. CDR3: CATSDSRGANVLTF. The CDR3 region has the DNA TGTGCCACCAGTGATTCACGTGGGGCCAACGTCCTGACTTTC.

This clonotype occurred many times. CDR3 residues: CATSDLMDPKETQYF. CDR3 sequence (DNA): TGTGCCACCAGTGATTTGATGGACCCTAAAGAGACCCAGTACTTC. This chain uses TRBV24-1 with TRBJ2-5; D unclear. The germline CDR1 and CDR2 sequences are KGHDR and SFDVKD. The CDR3 totals 15 residues. Trimming cost V 0 bases and J 3 bases, with 10 bases left between them.

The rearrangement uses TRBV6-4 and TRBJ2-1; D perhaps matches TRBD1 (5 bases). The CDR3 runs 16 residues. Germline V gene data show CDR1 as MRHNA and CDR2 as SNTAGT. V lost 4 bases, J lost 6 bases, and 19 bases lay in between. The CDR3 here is CASSGQYGWGFNEQFF. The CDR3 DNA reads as TGTGCCAGCAGTGGACAGTACGGATGGGGTTTCAATGAGCAGTTCTTC.

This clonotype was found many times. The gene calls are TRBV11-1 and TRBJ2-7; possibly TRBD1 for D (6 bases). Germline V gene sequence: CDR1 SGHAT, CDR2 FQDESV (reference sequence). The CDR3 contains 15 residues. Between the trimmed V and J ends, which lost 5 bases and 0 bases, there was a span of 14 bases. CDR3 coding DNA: TGTGCCAGCAGCCCCGAACCAGGGGACTCCTACGAGCAGTACTTC. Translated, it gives CASSPEPGDSYEQYF.

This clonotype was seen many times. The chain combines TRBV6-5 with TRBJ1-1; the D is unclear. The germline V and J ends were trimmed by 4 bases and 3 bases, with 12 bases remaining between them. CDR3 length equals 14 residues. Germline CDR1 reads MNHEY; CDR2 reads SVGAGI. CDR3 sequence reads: CASSLLPGDTEAFF. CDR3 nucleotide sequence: TGTGCCAGCAGTTTACTCCCGGGAGACACTGAAGCTTTCTTT.